What follows are 12 T cell receptor beta chains derived from one specimen sequenced in a study of brain T cells in children with intractable seizures (dated by TCRdb to the early 2020s). Library creation used the immunoSEQ multiplex PCR assay. The source is immuneACCESS, and TCRdb retained only in-frame sequences with V and J called. Part of the clones is not carried over; for the studies checked, unresolved V genes explain less than half of this, and the remainder is unexplained. This sample lists about 80,000 clones; around nine tenths were detected once. Clones ranked in the top ten supply around 24% of the sample. Explained via the paper, the time point label denotes: resected brain tissue, or blood drawn just prior to surgery. Sequencing used peripheral blood, obtained at surgery. Source of these receptors: a girl under 10 years old with Rasmussen encephalitis and intractable seizures.

The chain combines TRBV4-1 with TRBJ1-2; D is ambiguous. The ends were cut back, 3 bases at V and 6 bases at J, with 11 bases in the middle. The CDR3 covers 13 residues. The germline CDR1 and CDR2 sequences are MGHRA and YSYEKL. This chain's CDR3 is CASSQMGYDGYTF. In DNA form, the CDR3 reads TGCGCCAGCAGCCAGATGGGGTACGATGGCTACACCTTC.

This clone appeared once. The gene calls are TRBV18 and TRBJ2-5; D unclear. Germline lookup yields CDR1 KGHSH and CDR2 LQKENI. V lost 2 bases and J lost 5, with 9 bases in between. This CDR3 comprises 13 residues. Here the CDR3 DNA reads TGTGCCAGCTCACCAAGACCGCTGGAGACCCAGTACTTC. This gives the protein CASSPRPLETQYF.

The rearrangement uses TRBV6-5 and TRBJ2-2, with 11 positions matching TRBD2. CDR1 and CDR2 from the germline V gene are MNHEY and SVGAGI. The CDR3 is 16 amino acids. Unmatched junction bases numbered 3, after V lost 4 bases and J lost 2 bases. The CDR3 DNA sequence: TGTGCCAGCAGTTCCGGACTAGCGGGTAACACCGGGGAGCTGTTTTTT. Translating gives CASSSGLAGNTGELFF.

The chain combines TRBV24-1 with TRBJ2-2; a possible D gene is TRBD2 (6 bases). Germline V gene lookup returns CDR1 KGHDR and CDR2 SFDVKD. The CDR3 is 16 amino acids. V lost 5 bases, J lost 5 bases, and 17 bases lay in between. This chain's CDR3 is CATSGEVGRGTGELFF. In nucleotides, the CDR3 is TGTGCCACCAGTGGAGAGGTCGGGAGAGGGACCGGGGAGCTGTTTTTT.

The CDR3 here is CATSRAVPGFYGYTF. In nucleotides, the CDR3 is TGTGCCACCAGCAGAGCAGTACCGGGCTTCTATGGCTACACCTTC. The chain employs TRBV15 and TRBJ1-2; no reliable D call. Between the trimmed V and J ends, which lost 1 base and 4 bases, there was a span of 13 bases. This CDR3 region has 15 residues. Germline loops: CDR1 LNHNV, CDR2 YYDKDF (reference sequence).

CDR3 in DNA: TGTGCCAGCAGTTTAAGGCTGACAGTCGATGAGCAGTTCTTC. It translates to CASSLRLTVDEQFF. The V call is TRBV28, the J call TRBJ2-1; possible D gene TRBD1, 5 bases. Germline V gene data show CDR1 as MDHEN and CDR2 as SYDVKM. V lost 2 bases and J 8 bases, leaving 13 bases between the germline ends. This CDR3 spans 14 amino acids. The variable domain in full, completed from reference TRBV28 and TRBJ2-1, reads DVKVTQSSRYLVKRTGEKVFLECVQDMDHENMFWYRQDPGLGLRLIYFSYDVKMKEKGDIPEGYSVSREKKERFSLILESASTNQTSMYLCASSLRLTVDEQFFGPGTRLTVL.

The rearrangement uses TRBV11-2 and TRBJ1-2, with unresolved D. Germline values: CDR1 SGHAT, CDR2 FQNNGV. Trimming stripped 0 bases from V and 7 bases from J, with 12 bases between. The CDR3 has 14 residues. The CDR3 coding sequence is TGTGCCAGCAGCTTAGATGAGGGATTGGGTGGCTACACCTTC. This sequence encodes CASSLDEGLGGYTF.

The chain recombines TRBV3-1 (or the pseudogene TRBV3-2) with TRBJ2-3, with D unclear. V was trimmed by 2 bases and J by 0 bases, leaving 6 bases between them. The CDR3 spans 14 residues. Germline V gene data show CDR1 as LGHDT and CDR2 as YNNKEL (reference sequence). The CDR3 region is CASSQMSSTDTQYF. CDR3 coding DNA: TGTGCCAGCAGCCAAATGAGTAGCACAGATACGCAGTATTTT.

This clone was recorded once. This chain links TRBV27 with TRBJ1-5; 7 bases line up with TRBD1. This CDR3 is built from 14 residues. Trimming took 4 bases from V and 3 from J; bases not matched to a gene: 3. CDR1 and CDR2 from the germline V gene are MNHEY and SMNVEV (reference sequence). The CDR3 coding sequence is TGTGCCAGCAGTTCCACAGGGGTCAATCAGCCCCAGCATTTT. Protein product: CASSSTGVNQPQHF.

V usage is TRBV9 and J usage is TRBJ2-5; possibly TRBD1 or TRBD2 for D (5 bases each). The germline V gene has CDR1 SGDLS and CDR2 YYNGEE. CDR3 length equals 14 residues. Trimming removed 0 bases at V and 4 bases at J, with 10 bases between. Here the CDR3 reads CASSVGTGTETQYF. The CDR3 bases are TGTGCCAGCAGCGTAGGCACTGGGACAGAGACCCAGTACTTC.

The rearrangement uses TRBV28 and TRBJ2-7; 7 bases fit TRBD2. The junction had 5 bases not matched to a gene; V was cut back by 7 bases and J by 2 bases. From germline, CDR1 is MDHEN and CDR2 SYDVKM. The CDR3 is 13 residues long. Here the CDR3 DNA reads TGTGCCAGCAAGGCTAGCGGAACCTACGAGCAGTACTTC. It translates to CASKASGTYEQYF.

V usage is TRBV6-6 and J usage is TRBJ1-2; 7 bases map to TRBD1. Germline-derived CDR1 and CDR2 are MNHNY and SVGAGI (reference sequence). V was pared by 6 bases and J by 1 base, with 8 bases of the junction left unmatched. This CDR3 has 15 residues. CDR3: CASSDRADRNYGYTF. The DNA of the CDR3 is TGTGCCAGCAGCGACAGGGCAGATCGTAACTATGGCTACACCTTC.